This entry lists 10 T cell receptor beta chains sequenced from one sample in a study of response to subunit inactivated influenza vaccine. One entry per CDR3 protein, called by TCRdb with MiXCR from the RT-PCR reads. This table has around 300,000 distinct CDR3 sequences, over 20% appearing once. The starting material was PBMCs from blood, obtained less than 22 months after vaccination. The receptors originated from a man aged 45 to 75 who received an inactivated influenza vaccine.

The chain joins TRBV3-1 to TRBJ2-7; 7 nucleotides align to TRBD2. This CDR3 region has 13 residues. The V segment lost 7 bases and the J segment 2 bases; nucleotides outside the gene matches: 5. Germline lookup yields CDR1 LGHDT and CDR2 YNNKEL (reference sequence). Here the CDR3 reads CASNSGGTYEQYF. The CDR3 region has the DNA TGTGCCAGCAACTCGGGGGGAACCTACGAGCAGTACTTC.

This sequence joins TRBV9 and TRBJ1-5, with D hard to call. Germline V gene lookup returns CDR1 SGDLS and CDR2 YYNGEE. V was shortened by 0 bases and J by 2 bases, with 9 bases between the two germline ends. The CDR3 extends over 15 amino acids. The CDR3 sequence: CASSVGFLGNQPQHF. The CDR3 bases are TGTGCCAGCAGCGTAGGGTTTTTAGGCAATCAGCCCCAGCATTTT. The full variable domain, its missing parts supplied by reference TRBV9 and TRBJ1-5, is DSGVTQTPKHLITATGQRVTLRCSPRSGDLSVYWYQQSLDQGLQFLIQYYNGEERAKGNILERFSAQQFPDLHSELNLSSLELGDSALYFCASSVGFLGNQPQHFGDGTRLSIL.

This clonotype was recorded many times. This rearrangement joins TRBV28 to TRBJ1-4; 8 positions agree with TRBD1. The germline CDR1 and CDR2 sequences are MDHEN and SYDVKM. This CDR3 has 19 residues. With V trimmed by 4 bases and J by 4 bases, 17 bases remained unmatched. This CDR3 reads CASSSTGTGLSPFNEKLFF. CDR3 sequence (DNA): TGTGCCAGCAGTTCCACCGGGACAGGCCTCTCCCCCTTTAATGAAAAACTGTTTTTT.

This clonotype showed up just a few times. V usage is TRBV6-1 and J usage is TRBJ1-6, with D hard to call. V lost 4 bases and J 9 bases, leaving 13 bases between the germline ends. The CDR3 contains 14 residues. Germline V CDR1 and CDR2: MNHNS, SASEGT. CDR3 DNA: TGTGCCAGCAGTGCGACCCCCCGGGCTTCACCCCTCCACTTT. It specifies CASSATPRASPLHF.

V and J are TRBV28 and TRBJ2-1; possibly TRBD2 for D (6 bases). Germline CDR1 is MDHEN and CDR2 is SYDVKM. This CDR3 has 13 residues. Trimming pared 11 bases from V and 0 bases from J, leaving 11 bases between. The DNA of the CDR3 is TGTGCCGGAGGGAGGAGCTCCTACAATGAGCAGTTCTTC. This encodes CAGGRSSYNEQFF.

This clonotype has only a few counts. This chain links TRBV3-1 with TRBJ2-7; TRBD2 matches 8 bases. Germline V gene lookup returns CDR1 LGHDT and CDR2 YNNKEL (reference sequence). CDR3 size: 16 residues. The V and J ends lost 4 bases and 0 bases, in that order; junction bases with no gene match: 8. This CDR3 reads CASSPAPGLGSYEQYF. Here the CDR3 DNA reads TGTGCCAGCAGCCCAGCTCCGGGACTAGGCTCCTACGAGCAGTACTTC.

This clonotype appeared a few times. V is TRBV15 and J is TRBJ2-4, with D perhaps TRBD2 (5 bases). Germline loops: CDR1 LNHNV, CDR2 YYDKDF (reference sequence). The ends were cut back, 1 base at V and 4 bases at J, with 17 bases in the middle. The length of the CDR3 is 17 residues. This CDR3 reads CATSRGLTPGGKNIQYF. CDR3 sequence (DNA): TGTGCCACCAGCAGAGGACTGACCCCCGGAGGAAAAAACATTCAGTACTTC.

In the case of this clonotype: At one of its ends the junction is not consistent with the germline gene, which may arise from a read error. The genes are TRBV12-3 or TRBV12-4 and TRBJ2-7, with a tentative D call TRBD2 (5 bases). The CDR3 sequence is 12 residues long. The CDR3 spells CASSFGSVAPGF. CDR3 sequence (DNA): TGTGCCAGCAGTTTTGGTTCGGTAGCACCGGGGTTC.

The gene calls are TRBV20-1 and TRBJ2-3, with TRBD2 matching 15 bases. Trimming took 3 bases from V and 4 from J; bases not matched to a gene: 11. Looked up from germline, CDR1 is DFQATT and CDR2 is SNEGSKA (reference sequence). This CDR3 is 18 amino acids long. The CDR3 is CSASTAPGLAGGSDTQYF. In DNA form, the CDR3 reads TGCAGTGCTAGTACGGCACCGGGACTAGCGGGAGGATCAGATACGCAGTATTTT.

This clonotype was found a few times. V and J are TRBV25-1 and TRBJ1-2; perhaps TRBD1 as D (5 bases). CDR3 length: 14 residues. Germline V gene data show CDR1 as MGHDK and CDR2 as SYGVNS. V shed 4 bases and J shed 2 bases, with 11 bases lying between them. The CDR3 nucleotides are TGTGCCAGCAGTGCAGCTCCAGGGAACTATGGCTACACCTTC. Translated, it gives CASSAAPGNYGYTF.